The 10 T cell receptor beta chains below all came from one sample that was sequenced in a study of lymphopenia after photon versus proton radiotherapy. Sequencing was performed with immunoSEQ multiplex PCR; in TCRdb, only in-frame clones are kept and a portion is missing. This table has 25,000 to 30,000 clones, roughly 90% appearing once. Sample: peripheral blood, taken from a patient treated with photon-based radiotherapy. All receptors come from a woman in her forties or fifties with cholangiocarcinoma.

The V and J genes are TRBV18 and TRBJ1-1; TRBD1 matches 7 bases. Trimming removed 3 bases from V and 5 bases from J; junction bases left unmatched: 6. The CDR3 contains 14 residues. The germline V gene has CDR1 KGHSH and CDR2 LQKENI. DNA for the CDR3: TGTGCCAGCTCACCCAGGACAGGCGGGACTGAAGCTTTCTTT. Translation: CASSPRTGGTEAFF.

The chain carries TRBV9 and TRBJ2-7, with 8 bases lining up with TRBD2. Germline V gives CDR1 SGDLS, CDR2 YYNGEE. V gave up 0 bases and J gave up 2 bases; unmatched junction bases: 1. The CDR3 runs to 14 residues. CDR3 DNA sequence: TGTGCCAGCAGCGTAGCGGGGGGGACCTACGAGCAGTACTTC. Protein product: CASSVAGGTYEQYF.

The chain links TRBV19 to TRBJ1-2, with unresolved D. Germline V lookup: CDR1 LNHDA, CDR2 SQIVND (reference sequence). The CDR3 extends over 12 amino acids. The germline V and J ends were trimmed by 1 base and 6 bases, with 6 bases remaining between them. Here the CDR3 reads CASSIGRNGYTF. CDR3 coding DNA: TGTGCCAGTAGTATAGGTCGAAATGGCTACACCTTC.

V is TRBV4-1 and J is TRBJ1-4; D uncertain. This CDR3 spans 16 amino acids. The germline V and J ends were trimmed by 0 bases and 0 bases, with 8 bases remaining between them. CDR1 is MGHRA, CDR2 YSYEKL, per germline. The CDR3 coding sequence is TGCGCCAGCAGCCAAGATGCAAGTGCAACTAATGAAAAACTGTTTTTT. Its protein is CASSQDASATNEKLFF.

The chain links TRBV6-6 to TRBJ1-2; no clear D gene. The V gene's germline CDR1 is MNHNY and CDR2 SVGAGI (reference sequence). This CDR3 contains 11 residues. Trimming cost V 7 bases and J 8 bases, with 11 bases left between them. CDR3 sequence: CASTGFRGYTF. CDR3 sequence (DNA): TGTGCCAGCACGGGCTTCCGGGGCTACACCTTC.

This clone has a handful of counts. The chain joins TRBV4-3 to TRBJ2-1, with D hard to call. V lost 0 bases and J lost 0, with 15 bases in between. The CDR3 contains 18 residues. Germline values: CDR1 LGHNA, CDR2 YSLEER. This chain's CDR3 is CASSQDPVRRSSYNEQFF. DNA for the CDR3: TGCGCCAGCAGCCAAGATCCGGTGAGGCGAAGCTCCTACAATGAGCAGTTCTTC.

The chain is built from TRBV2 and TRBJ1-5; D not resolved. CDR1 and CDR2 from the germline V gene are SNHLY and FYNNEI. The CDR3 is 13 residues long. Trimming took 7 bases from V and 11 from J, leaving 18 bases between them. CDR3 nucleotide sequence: TGTGCCAGCAACGAGAGGGTTGCCACAGCCCAGCATTTT. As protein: CASNERVATAQHF.

DNA for the CDR3: TGCGCCAGCAGCAGCTCGGGGGCTCCCTACGAGCAGTACTTC. It codes for CASSSSGAPYEQYF. The V call is TRBV5-1, the J call TRBJ2-7; D possibly uses TRBD1 or TRBD2 (6 bases each). V dropped 4 bases and J dropped 2 bases, with 13 bases sitting between them. The CDR3 sequence is 14 residues long. Germline V lookup: CDR1 SGHRS, CDR2 YFSETQ.

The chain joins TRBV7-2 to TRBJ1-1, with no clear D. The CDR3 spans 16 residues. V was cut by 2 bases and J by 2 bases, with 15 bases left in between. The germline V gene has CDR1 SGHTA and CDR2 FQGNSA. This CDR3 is CASSLRLVVFNTEAFF. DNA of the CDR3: TGTGCCAGCAGCTTAAGGTTGGTAGTCTTCAACACTGAAGCTTTCTTT.

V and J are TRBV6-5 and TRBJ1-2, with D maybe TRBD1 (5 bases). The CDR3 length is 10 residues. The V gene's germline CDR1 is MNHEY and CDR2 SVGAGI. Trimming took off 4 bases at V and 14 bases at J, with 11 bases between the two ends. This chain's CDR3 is CASSCDSRTF. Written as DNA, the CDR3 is TGTGCCAGCAGTTGCGACAGTCGAACCTTC.